Below are 26 T cell receptor beta chains sequenced from a single sample in a study of control samples from healthy donors and cancer patients. TCRdb keeps only in-frame clones here, not all; method: immunoSEQ multiplex PCR. Among some 51,000 clones listed, 70% to 90% were seen once. Sequencing was performed on blood. The receptors stem from a man aged 50 or older in good health.

This clone was seen only once. V usage is TRBV28 and J usage is TRBJ1-6; D is uncertain. Looked up from germline, CDR1 is MDHEN and CDR2 is SYDVKM. The CDR3 loop spans 16 amino acids. V lost 5 bases to trimming and J lost 2 bases, with 13 bases between them. CDR3 bases: TGTGCCAGCAGTCCCCTCAGCCCCGCCTATAATTCACCCCTCCACTTT. Amino acids: CASSPLSPAYNSPLHF.

This chain connects TRBV4-2 to TRBJ2-3; D possibly corresponds to TRBD1 (5 bases). V was clipped by 2 bases and J by 5 bases, with 8 bases between them. From germline, CDR1 is LGHNA and CDR2 YNFKEQ. The CDR3 extends over 13 amino acids. CDR3: CASSQPRGDTQYF. In DNA form, the CDR3 reads TGTGCCAGCAGCCAACCTAGGGGAGATACGCAGTATTTT.

The rearrangement uses TRBV11-1 and TRBJ2-7, with 7 bases matching TRBD2. There are 15 residues in the CDR3. CDR1 is SGHAT, CDR2 FQDESV, per germline (reference sequence). Trimming took 4 bases from V and 6 from J; bases not matched to a gene: 12. Written as DNA, the CDR3 is TGTGCCAGCAGCTCTTCTAGCGGCTCCGGGGGCGAGCAGTACTTC. Protein product: CASSSSSGSGGEQYF.

This chain links TRBV27 with TRBJ1-3, with unresolved D. Germline V lookup: CDR1 MNHEY, CDR2 SMNVEV (reference sequence). Deletions cut 2 bases from V and 4 bases from J, with 6 bases between. The CDR3 extends over 13 amino acids. CDR3 nucleotide sequence: TGTGCCAGCAGTTTAACGGCGGGAAACACCATATATTTT. As protein: CASSLTAGNTIYF.

This clone appeared once. The chain employs TRBV24-1 and TRBJ2-1; 7 bases align to TRBD1. Unmatched junction bases numbered 1, after V lost 1 base and J lost 5 bases. This CDR3 has 14 residues. CDR1 and CDR2 (germline): KGHDR, SFDVKD. The CDR3 DNA is TGTGCCACCAGTGATTTAGGGGGCCACAATGAGCAGTTCTTC. Amino acids: CATSDLGGHNEQFF.

This clone was seen once. This rearrangement joins TRBV9 to TRBJ2-1, with TRBD2 identical over 12 bases. Germline trimming cut 1 base from V and 6 bases from J; bases unmatched to any gene: 8. The CDR3 runs to 17 residues. Germline V gives CDR1 SGDLS, CDR2 YYNGEE. In DNA form, the CDR3 reads TGTGCCAGCAGCGTAAGTCTAGCGGGAGGGCCCCCCAATGAGCAGTTCTTC. Protein sequence: CASSVSLAGGPPNEQFF.

This rearrangement joins TRBV27 to TRBJ2-7, with TRBD1 identical over 7 bases. The V gene end was trimmed by 5 bases and the J gene end by 2 bases; junction bases not matched to a gene: 3. CDR1 is MNHEY and CDR2 is SMNVEV in the germline V gene (reference sequence). This CDR3 has 13 residues. The CDR3 here is CASSIGTAYEQYF. CDR3 nucleotides: TGTGCCAGCAGTATCGGGACAGCCTACGAGCAGTACTTC.

The rearrangement uses TRBV7-8 and TRBJ2-3; D remains unclear. Between the trimmed V and J ends, which lost 5 bases and 4 bases, there was a span of 13 bases. In germline, CDR1 is SGHVS, CDR2 FQNEAQ. The CDR3 is 14 amino acids. The CDR3 DNA reads TGTGCCAGCAGCCGACCACGTACGGCAGATACGCAGTATTTT. This gives the protein CASSRPRTADTQYF.

In DNA form, the CDR3 reads TGTGCCACCAGCACCAGACTAGATGGATACAATGAGCAGTTCTTC. It specifies CATSTRLDGYNEQFF. This chain links TRBV15 with TRBJ2-1, with D perhaps TRBD2 (6 bases). The germline V gene has CDR1 LNHNV and CDR2 YYDKDF (reference sequence). The V end was cut by 4 bases, the J end by 4 bases, with 14 bases between. The CDR3 extends over 15 amino acids.

V gene TRBV6-6 combines with J gene TRBJ2-7, with TRBD1 matching 9 bases. The germline CDR1 and CDR2 sequences are MNHNY and SVGAGI (reference sequence). CDR3 length: 14 residues. V lost 5 bases, J lost 4 bases, and 6 bases stayed unmatched. The CDR3 here is CASSPGTGSYEQYF. CDR3 sequence (DNA): TGTGCCAGCAGTCCCGGGACAGGGTCTTACGAGCAGTACTTC.

The rearrangement joins TRBV11-3 to TRBJ1-1, with 7 bases lining up with TRBD1. The CDR3 has 14 amino acids. After removal of 3 bases from V and 1 base from J, the junction contained 2 bases not matched to a gene. CDR1 and CDR2 (germline): SGHNT, YENEEA. Here the CDR3 DNA reads TGTGCCAGCAGCTTCTCAGGGGGGAACACTGAAGCTTTCTTT. Encoded protein: CASSFSGGNTEAFF.

The chain uses TRBV2 and TRBJ1-5; 7 positions match TRBD1. Germline values: CDR1 SNHLY, CDR2 FYNNEI. Unmatched junction bases numbered 9, after V lost 6 bases and J lost 7 bases. The CDR3 contains 14 residues. The CDR3 loop is CASRETGLWQPQHF. The CDR3 coding sequence is TGTGCCAGCAGGGAGACAGGGCTATGGCAGCCCCAGCATTTT.

The rearrangement uses TRBV9 and TRBJ1-6, with 8 bases lining up with TRBD1. V lost 3 bases to trimming and J lost 8 bases; unmatched junction nucleotides: 4. Germline CDR1 SGDLS, CDR2 YYNGEE. This CDR3 has 14 amino acids. CDR3 nucleotide sequence: TGTGCCAGCAGCGCAGACAGGGGTGATTCACCCCTCCACTTT. It yields the protein CASSADRGDSPLHF.

CDR3 DNA sequence: TGTGCCAGCAGCCGGGCCCCCGGTGGCTACACCTTC. The encoded protein is CASSRAPGGYTF. V usage is TRBV28 and J usage is TRBJ1-2; no firm D call. Trimming pared 6 bases from V and 7 bases from J, leaving 12 bases between. The CDR3 extends over 12 amino acids. Per the germline V gene, CDR1 is MDHEN and CDR2 is SYDVKM.

V and J are TRBV29-1 and TRBJ1-2, with unresolved D. CDR3 length equals 12 residues. Trimming removed 7 bases from V and 4 bases from J, with 13 bases in between. Germline CDR1 is SQVTM and CDR2 is ANQGSEA. The CDR3 region is CSGGDPLYGYTF. CDR3 nucleotides: TGCAGCGGGGGAGACCCCCTCTATGGCTACACCTTC. The complete variable domain, with remaining parts taken from reference TRBV29-1 and TRBJ1-2, reads SAVISQKPSRDICQRGTSLTIQCQVDSQVTMMFWYRQQPGQSLTLIATANQGSEATYESGFVIDKFPISRPNLTFSTLTVSNMSPEDSSIYLCSGGDPLYGYTFGSGTRLTVV.

Only one count was recorded for this clone. J is TRBJ2-3 and V is TRBV7-7; either TRBD1 or TRBD2 may supply D (5 bases each). The CDR3 totals 15 residues. Germline V gene lookup returns CDR1 SSHAT and CDR2 FNYEAQ (reference sequence). Trimming took 5 bases from V and 2 from J, leaving 14 bases between them. The DNA of the CDR3 is TGTGCCAGCAGCACGGGGCCTTATCCCACAGATACGCAGTATTTT. It translates to CASSTGPYPTDTQYF.

As to this clone: At one end, the junction sequence differs from germline, possibly due to a read error. The chain joins TRBV5-8 to TRBJ1-2; no reliable D call. This CDR3 spans 9 amino acids. Germline CDR1 SGHTS, CDR2 YDEGEE. The chain's CDR3 is CASSTPSAF. The CDR3, as DNA: TGTGCCAGCAGCACCCCATCCGCCTTC.

The V and J genes are TRBV5-4 and TRBJ2-7; 10 nucleotides line up with TRBD1. Germline assignment: CDR1 SGHNT and CDR2 YYREEE (reference sequence). Losses at the gene ends were 2 bases for V and 4 bases for J; bases not matched to a gene: 3. The CDR3 extends over 14 amino acids. CDR3 sequence: CASSFPGQGYEQYF. The CDR3 region has the DNA TGTGCCAGCAGCTTTCCGGGACAGGGGTACGAGCAGTACTTC.

The chain links TRBV12-5 to TRBJ2-1; perhaps TRBD2 as D (6 bases). The CDR3 is made up of 14 amino acids. Looked up from germline, CDR1 is LGHNT and CDR2 is FRNRAP. V was trimmed by 4 bases and J by 3 bases, leaving 10 bases between them. Written as DNA, the CDR3 is TGTGCTAGTGGTTCCCTGGACTACTACAATGAGCAGTTCTTC. It is translated as CASGSLDYYNEQFF.

V is TRBV28 and J is TRBJ2-7; 10 bases align to TRBD2. Germline V gene sequence: CDR1 MDHEN, CDR2 SYDVKM. The CDR3 is made up of 15 amino acids. J lost 7 bases, V lost 7 bases, and 13 bases had no gene match. The CDR3 loop is CASTVTASGSREQYF. The CDR3 nucleotides read TGTGCCAGCACAGTTACAGCTAGCGGGAGTAGGGAGCAGTACTTC.

CDR3 sequence: CASSLWQGGTGELFF. The CDR3 DNA follows: TGTGCCAGCAGCTTGTGGCAGGGGGGAACCGGGGAGCTGTTTTTT. J is TRBJ2-2 and V is TRBV5-4; D may be TRBD1 (7 bases). The CDR3 runs 15 residues. Germline V gene sequence: CDR1 SGHNT, CDR2 YYREEE (reference sequence). With 1 base removed from V and 5 bases from J, the gap between germline ends came to 12 bases.

This chain connects TRBV6-5 to TRBJ1-4, with 9 bases lining up with TRBD1. V shed 6 bases, J shed 8 bases, and the junction held 7 bases outside the gene matches. CDR3 length: 14 amino acids. Germline CDR1 is MNHEY and CDR2 is SVGAGI. CDR3 residues: CASSSGTGREKLFF. Here the CDR3 DNA reads TGTGCCAGCAGCTCCGGGACAGGGCGGGAAAAACTGTTTTTT.

The chain links TRBV19 to TRBJ2-7; D might be TRBD1 (5 bases). This CDR3 is built from 13 residues. Germline CDR1 LNHDA, CDR2 SQIVND (reference sequence). Trimming left V 5 bases short and J 12 bases short, with 20 bases between. CDR3 in amino acids: CASSQTTAGWLYF. The CDR3 region has the DNA TGTGCCAGTAGTCAAACTACCGCAGGGTGGCTGTACTTC.

This clone has only one observation. J is TRBJ1-1 and V is TRBV19; D gene ambiguous. CDR1 and CDR2 from the germline V gene are LNHDA and SQIVND (reference sequence). This CDR3 spans 12 amino acids. The V gene lost 1 base and the J gene lost 7 bases, with 7 bases spanning the gap. The CDR3 loop is CASSIAAGEAFF. As DNA, the CDR3 is TGTGCCAGTAGTATAGCAGCGGGTGAAGCTTTCTTT.

The chain combines TRBV27 with TRBJ1-2; weak D call: TRBD1 (6 bases). The CDR3 covers 16 residues. CDR1 MNHEY and CDR2 SMNVEV come from the germline V gene (reference sequence). Trimming left V 10 bases short and J 4 bases short, with 25 bases between. The CDR3 reads CAILWVNRESIYGYTF. Written as DNA, the CDR3 is TGTGCCATCCTCTGGGTCAACAGGGAATCCATCTATGGCTACACCTTC.

V gene TRBV12-5 combines with J gene TRBJ1-5; D gene unclear. CDR1 and CDR2 from the germline V gene are LGHNT and FRNRAP. V was pared by 0 bases and J by 0 bases, with 12 bases between. This CDR3 is 17 amino acids long. The CDR3 is CASGLVQLGYSNQPQHF. The CDR3 DNA sequence: TGTGCTAGTGGTTTGGTACAATTGGGCTATAGCAATCAGCCCCAGCATTTT.